The 18 T cell receptor beta chains reported below all come from one sample, sequenced in a study of T-cell memory formation after mild COVID-19. TCRdb passed the 5' RACE reads through MiXCR, listing each CDR3 protein once. Of 200,000 to 250,000 distinct CDR3 sequences listed, about a sixth were seen once; the top ten hold approximately 3.5%. Sequenced: PBMCs or a T cell subset sorted from them (not recorded which). The source is a young man who had mild COVID-19 (a few samples of this study predate the infection). Cell type and time point are not known.

This clonotype was found a few times. J is TRBJ1-2 and V is TRBV6-5; 7 bases are a match to TRBD1. CDR3 size: 16 residues. CDR1 is MNHEY and CDR2 is SVGAGI in the germline V gene. V shed 0 bases and J 8 bases; nucleotides not matched to a gene: 12. CDR3 sequence: CASSYSTPRGAFGYTF. The CDR3 nucleotides are TGTGCCAGCAGTTACTCGACCCCCAGGGGGGCATTCGGCTACACCTTC.

The chain is built from TRBV6-5 and TRBJ1-3; no clear D gene. Germline values: CDR1 MNHEY, CDR2 SVGAGI. V dropped 5 bases and J dropped 0 bases, with 14 bases sitting between them. This CDR3 comprises 16 residues. CDR3 bases: TGTGCCAGCAGTCGACAACAGAGAAGCTCTGGAAACACCATATATTTT. It specifies CASSRQQRSSGNTIYF.

The CDR3 bases are TGCGCCAGCAGGGTAACAGGGATGGGCTACGAGCAGTACTTC. Protein: CASRVTGMGYEQYF. The gene calls are TRBV5-1 and TRBJ2-7; tentatively, D is TRBD1 (6 bases). Germline CDR1 reads SGHRS; CDR2 reads YFSETQ. The V end was cut by 5 bases, the J end by 3 bases, with 15 bases between. The CDR3 extends over 14 amino acids.

This clonotype was detected many times. The J gene is TRBJ2-5, the V gene TRBV7-8, with D perhaps given as TRBD1 or TRBD2 (6 bases each). Looked up from germline, CDR1 is SGHVS and CDR2 is FQNEAQ. Trimming left V 6 bases short and J 7 bases short, with 18 bases between. The CDR3 extends over 14 amino acids. This CDR3 reads CASRVPRGPRTQYF. The CDR3 DNA reads as TGTGCCAGCAGAGTCCCCCGGGGGCCCAGGACCCAGTACTTC.

This clonotype was picked up a small number of times. The rearrangement joins TRBV25-1 to TRBJ1-5; D is perhaps TRBD1 (6 bases). This CDR3 has 15 residues. Germline CDR1 reads MGHDK; CDR2 reads SYGVNS. Trimming shortened V by 3 bases and J by 6 bases, and 15 bases separated the two germline ends. The CDR3 sequence: CASSDPGGSGQPQHF. CDR3 coding DNA: TGTGCCAGCAGTGACCCGGGGGGCTCGGGTCAGCCCCAGCATTTT.

The rearrangement links TRBV11-3 to TRBJ2-1; 7 bases agree with TRBD2. The V segment lost 1 base and the J segment 2 bases; nucleotides outside the gene matches: 5. Germline assignment: CDR1 SGHNT and CDR2 YENEEA. There are 16 residues in the CDR3. The CDR3 DNA sequence: TGTGCCAGCAGCTTAGGAGATAGCGGGCCCTACAATGAGCAGTTCTTC. Encoded protein: CASSLGDSGPYNEQFF.

This clonotype was seen many times. This chain links TRBV4-1 with TRBJ1-2; 12 nucleotides line up with TRBD1. The V and J ends lost 2 bases and 8 bases, in that order; junction bases with no gene match: 9. The V gene's germline CDR1 is MGHRA and CDR2 YSYEKL. The CDR3 runs to 16 residues. This CDR3 is CASSQQGTGGQGGYTF. DNA of the CDR3: TGCGCCAGCAGCCAACAAGGGACAGGGGGCCAAGGAGGCTACACCTTC.

The V gene is TRBV12-3 or TRBV12-4, the J gene TRBJ2-3; 11 bases are shared with TRBD2. This CDR3 comprises 15 residues. After removal of 7 bases from V and 8 bases from J, the junction contained 11 bases not matched to a gene. Here the CDR3 reads CASTLSLAGDPTQYF. The CDR3, as DNA: TGTGCCAGCACCCTCTCACTAGCGGGGGACCCTACGCAGTATTTT.

The chain couples TRBV4-3 to TRBJ2-7; D is unclear. The CDR3 sequence is 14 residues long. V dropped 0 bases and J dropped 5 bases, with 11 bases sitting between them. Per germline, CDR1 LGHNA and CDR2 YSLEER. The CDR3 loop is CASSQDVLMNEQYF. CDR3 bases: TGCGCCAGCAGCCAAGATGTTTTGATGAACGAGCAGTACTTC.

In DNA, the CDR3 is TGCGCCAGCAGCCAAGGTTTGGGATTTGACTCCGCCAAAAACATTCAGTACTTC. This encodes CASSQGLGFDSAKNIQYF. V and J are TRBV4-1 and TRBJ2-4; D is uncertain. The V end lost 1 base, the J end lost 1 base, and 17 bases lay between the germline ends. The CDR3 length is 18 residues. Germline V gene data show CDR1 as MGHRA and CDR2 as YSYEKL.

The CDR3 spells CSARRYSLNTEAFF. CDR3 nucleotides: TGCAGTGCTAGAAGGTACAGCCTGAACACTGAAGCTTTCTTT. V gene TRBV20-1 combines with J gene TRBJ1-1; D gene ambiguous. The CDR3 is made up of 14 amino acids. The V end lost 2 bases, the J end lost 0 bases, and 10 bases lay between the germline ends. CDR1 DFQATT and CDR2 SNEGSKA come from the germline V gene (reference sequence).

This clonotype was found a few times. V usage is TRBV6-1 and J usage is TRBJ1-1, with D unclear. Germline V gene data show CDR1 as MNHNS and CDR2 as SASEGT. The CDR3 runs 13 residues. V was trimmed by 3 bases and J by 4 bases, leaving 9 bases between them. The CDR3 sequence: CASSEGRITEAFF. The DNA of the CDR3 is TGTGCCAGCAGTGAGGGCAGGATCACTGAAGCTTTCTTT.

This clonotype was seen a handful of times. The chain combines TRBV29-1 with TRBJ2-7; D is perhaps TRBD1 (6 bases). The CDR3 is 13 residues long. The V end lost 7 bases, the J end lost 0 bases, and 13 bases lay between the germline ends. Per the germline V gene, CDR1 is SQVTM and CDR2 is ANQGSEA. The CDR3, as DNA: TGCAGCGCCTTGGACAGAGCCTCCTACGAGCAGTACTTC. Residues: CSALDRASYEQYF.

This clonotype was seen many times. V and J are TRBV7-2 and TRBJ2-2; D is unclear. CDR1 and CDR2 (germline): SGHTA, FQGNSA. The CDR3 contains 14 residues. Trimming cost V 7 bases and J 7 bases, with 16 bases left between them. The chain's CDR3 is CASTLSPQSGELFF. CDR3 nucleotide sequence: TGTGCCAGCACCCTCAGCCCCCAGAGCGGGGAGCTGTTTTTT. Drawing the rest from reference TRBV7-2 and TRBJ2-2, the complete variable domain is GAGVSQSPSNKVTEKGKDVELRCDPISGHTALYWYRQSLGQGLEFLIYFQGNSAPDKSGLPSDRFSAERTGGSVSTLTIQRTQQEDSAVYLCASTLSPQSGELFFGEGSRLTVL.

This clonotype was counted ten times or more. The J gene is TRBJ1-1, the V gene TRBV19, with D unclear. Germline V lookup: CDR1 LNHDA, CDR2 SQIVND (reference sequence). The CDR3 runs 13 residues. V shed 3 bases and J shed 8 bases, with 13 bases lying between them. The CDR3 protein is CASSMLLDGEAFF. The DNA for the CDR3 is TGTGCCAGTAGTATGCTCCTGGACGGGGAAGCTTTCTTT.

Of note for this clonotype: The junction departs from the called germline gene at one end, perhaps through a read error. This chain links TRBV20-1 with TRBJ2-5; perhaps TRBD2 as D (5 bases). The CDR3 has 12 residues. Germline loops: CDR1 DFQATT, CDR2 SNEGSKA (reference sequence). The CDR3 sequence: CSALTPGENQYF. CDR3 in DNA: TGCAGTGCTCTGACACCTGGGGAGAACCAGTACTTC.

This chain links TRBV11-2 with TRBJ1-2; D call uncertain. Trimming left V 5 bases short and J 3 bases short, with 10 bases between. CDR3 length: 13 residues. Germline V gene lookup returns CDR1 SGHAT and CDR2 FQNNGV. The CDR3: CASSLRADYGYTF. CDR3 nucleotides: TGTGCCAGCAGCCTCCGGGCGGACTATGGCTACACCTTC. Complete variable domain (other parts from reference TRBV11-2 and TRBJ1-2): EAGVAQSPRYKIIEKRQSVAFWCNPISGHATLYWYQQILGQGPKLLIQFQNNGVVDDSQLPKDRFSAERLKGVDSTLKIQPAKLEDSAVYLCASSLRADYGYTFGSGTRLTVV.

This chain uses TRBV15 with TRBJ2-6; no clear D gene. Germline values: CDR1 LNHNV, CDR2 YYDKDF (reference sequence). V was trimmed by 3 bases and J by 2 bases, leaving 5 bases between them. The CDR3 spans 14 residues. The CDR3, as DNA: TGTGCCACCAGCAGTCGGGCTGGGGCCAACGTCCTGACTTTC. Its protein product is CATSSRAGANVLTF. The full variable domain, with the rest looked up from reference TRBV15 and TRBJ2-6, is DAMVIQNPRYQVTQFGKPVTLSCSQTLNHNVMYWYQQKSSQAPKLLFHYYDKDFNNEADTPDNFQSRRPNTSFCFLDIRSPGLGDTAMYLCATSSRAGANVLTFGAGSRLTVL.